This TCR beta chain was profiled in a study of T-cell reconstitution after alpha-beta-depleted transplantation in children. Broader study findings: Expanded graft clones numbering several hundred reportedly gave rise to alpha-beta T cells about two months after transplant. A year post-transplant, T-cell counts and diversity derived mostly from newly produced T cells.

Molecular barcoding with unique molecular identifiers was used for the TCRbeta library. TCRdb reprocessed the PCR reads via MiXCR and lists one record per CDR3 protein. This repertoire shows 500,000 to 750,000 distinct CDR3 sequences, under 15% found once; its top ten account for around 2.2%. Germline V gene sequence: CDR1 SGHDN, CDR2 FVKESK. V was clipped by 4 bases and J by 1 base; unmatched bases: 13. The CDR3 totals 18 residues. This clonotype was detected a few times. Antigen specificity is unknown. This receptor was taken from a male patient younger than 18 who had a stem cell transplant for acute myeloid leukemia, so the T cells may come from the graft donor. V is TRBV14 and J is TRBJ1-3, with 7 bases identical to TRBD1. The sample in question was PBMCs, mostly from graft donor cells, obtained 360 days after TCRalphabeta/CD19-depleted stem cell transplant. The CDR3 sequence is CASSPGGTAIFSGNTIYF. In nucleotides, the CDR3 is TGTGCCAGCAGCCCGGGAGGGACAGCCATTTTTTCTGGAAACACCATATATTTT.